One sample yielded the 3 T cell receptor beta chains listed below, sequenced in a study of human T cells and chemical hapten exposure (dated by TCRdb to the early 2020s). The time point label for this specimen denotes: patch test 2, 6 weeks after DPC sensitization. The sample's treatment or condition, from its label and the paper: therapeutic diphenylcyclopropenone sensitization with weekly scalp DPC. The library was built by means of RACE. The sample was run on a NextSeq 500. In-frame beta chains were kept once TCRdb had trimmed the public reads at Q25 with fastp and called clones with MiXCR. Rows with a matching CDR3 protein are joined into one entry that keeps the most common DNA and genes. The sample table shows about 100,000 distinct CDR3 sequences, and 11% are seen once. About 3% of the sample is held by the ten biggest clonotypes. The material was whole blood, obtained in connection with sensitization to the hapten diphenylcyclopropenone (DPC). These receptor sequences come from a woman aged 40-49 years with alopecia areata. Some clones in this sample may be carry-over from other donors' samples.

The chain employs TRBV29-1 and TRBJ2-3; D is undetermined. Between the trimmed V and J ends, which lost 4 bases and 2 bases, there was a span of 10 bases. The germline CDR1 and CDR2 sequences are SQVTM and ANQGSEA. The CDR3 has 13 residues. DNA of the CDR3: TGCAGCGTTGCTGAGCTGCCCACAGATACGCAGTATTTT. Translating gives CSVAELPTDTQYF.

The CDR3 coding sequence is TGCAGCGGCCTCTATGACGAGCAGTACTTC. Residues: CSGLYDEQYF. V gene TRBV29-1 combines with J gene TRBJ2-7; no clear D gene. The CDR3 runs to 10 residues. V lost 7 bases and J 5 bases, leaving 9 bases between the germline ends. Germline values: CDR1 SQVTM, CDR2 ANQGSEA.

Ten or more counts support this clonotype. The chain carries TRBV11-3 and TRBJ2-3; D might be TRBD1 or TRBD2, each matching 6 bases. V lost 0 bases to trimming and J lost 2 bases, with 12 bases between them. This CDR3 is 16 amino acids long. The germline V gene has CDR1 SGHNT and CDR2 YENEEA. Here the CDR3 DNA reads TGTGCCAGCAGCTTAGATAAGGGGGGCCTCACAGATACGCAGTATTTT. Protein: CASSLDKGGLTDTQYF.